The next 16 T cell receptor beta chains were all read from a single sample in a study of T cell responses to AZD1222 COVID-19 vaccine. This table comes from immunoSEQ multiplex PCR, and its TCRdb copy is limited to in-frame clones, with some not included. The sample lists about 140,000 clones, roughly 82% seen once, with approximately 4% in the top ten. The source material was peripheral blood, sampled on day 0 of AZD1222 vaccination. These receptor sequences come from an adult in good health.

The V and J genes are TRBV7-2 and TRBJ1-2; D is ambiguous. Trimming took 5 bases from V and 6 from J, leaving 19 bases between them. The CDR3 has 15 amino acids. The germline V gene has CDR1 SGHTA and CDR2 FQGNSA. The chain's CDR3 is CASSPHRRVGDGYTF. For the CDR3, the DNA is TGTGCCAGCAGCCCCCACCGACGGGTTGGGGATGGCTACACCTTC.

This clone has only a few counts. The rearrangement joins TRBV3-1 (or the pseudogene TRBV3-2) to TRBJ1-4; 9 bases match TRBD1. V shed 3 bases, J shed 6 bases, and the junction held 8 bases outside the gene matches. The CDR3 consists of 16 residues. CDR1 and CDR2 from the germline V gene are LGHDT and YNNKEL (reference sequence). The CDR3 is CASSHLTGGGDEKLFF. CDR3 in DNA: TGTGCCAGCAGCCATTTAACAGGGGGCGGTGATGAAAAACTGTTTTTT.

The V gene is TRBV6-5, the J gene TRBJ1-2, with a possible D match to TRBD1 (5 bases). Germline V gives CDR1 MNHEY, CDR2 SVGAGI. Trimming took 0 bases from V and 2 from J, leaving 13 bases between them. The CDR3 is 16 residues long. The CDR3 DNA follows: TGTGCCAGCAGTTACTCTAGAGGGGTGGTGAACTATGGCTACACCTTC. This translates into CASSYSRGVVNYGYTF.

V and J are TRBV28 and TRBJ1-3; D is unresolved. This CDR3 spans 15 amino acids. Trimming pared 8 bases from V and 2 bases from J, leaving 16 bases between. Germline V lookup: CDR1 MDHEN, CDR2 SYDVKM. The CDR3 DNA reads TGTGCCAGCTGCCTTTTAACTGGAACTGGAAACACCATATATTTT. Translated: CASCLLTGTGNTIYF.

The gene calls are TRBV28 and TRBJ1-5; 8 nucleotides agree with TRBD1. The V segment lost 3 bases and the J segment 5 bases; nucleotides outside the gene matches: 3. The V gene's germline CDR1 is MDHEN and CDR2 SYDVKM. This CDR3 has 14 residues. The DNA of the CDR3 is TGTGCCAGCAGTTTGCCGGACAGGGATCAGCCCCAGCATTTT. Translating it yields CASSLPDRDQPQHF.

The chain uses TRBV9 and TRBJ1-1; 8 nucleotides match TRBD1. There are 17 residues in the CDR3. V gave up 0 bases and J gave up 4 bases; unmatched junction bases: 11. The germline gives CDR1 SGDLS, CDR2 YYNGEE. The CDR3 protein is CASSVGLGTGISTEAFF. The CDR3 bases are TGTGCCAGCAGCGTAGGCCTCGGGACAGGAATTAGCACTGAAGCTTTCTTT.

The gene calls are TRBV7-3 and TRBJ2-1; TRBD1 or TRBD2 may be the D gene (5 bases each). CDR3 length equals 17 residues. Trimming shortened V by 3 bases and J by 3 bases, and 18 bases separated the two germline ends. The V gene's germline CDR1 is SGHTA and CDR2 FQGTGA. The CDR3 bases are TGTGCCAGCAGCTTCGGTCAGGAGGCAGGGCGCTACAATGAGCAGTTCTTC. This encodes CASSFGQEAGRYNEQFF.

This rearrangement joins TRBV10-1 to TRBJ1-5; D gene unclear. V lost 10 bases and J 3 bases, leaving 19 bases between the germline ends. The germline V gene has CDR1 WNHNN and CDR2 SYGVQD (reference sequence). The CDR3 consists of 15 residues. CDR3 nucleotide sequence: TGCGCCACCCCCGACGTGAGGGCCCTCAATCAGCCCCAGCATTTT. It encodes CATPDVRALNQPQHF.

The chain is built from TRBV6-2 or TRBV6-3 and TRBJ2-7; D not certain. CDR1 is MNHEY and CDR2 is SVGEGT in the germline V gene. This CDR3 region has 14 residues. V was clipped by 3 bases and J by 2 bases, with 11 bases between them. The CDR3 DNA is TGTGCCAGCAGTTATTCCCCAACAACCTACGAGCAGTACTTC. It translates to CASSYSPTTYEQYF.

The rearrangement links TRBV6-5 to TRBJ1-5; TRBD1 is a possible D gene (5 bases). The V and J ends lost 2 bases and 4 bases respectively, with 6 bases between them. Germline V gives CDR1 MNHEY, CDR2 SVGAGI. The CDR3 has 13 residues. CDR3 residues: CASSYAGNQPQHF. Written as DNA, the CDR3 is TGTGCCAGCAGTTACGCAGGGAATCAGCCCCAGCATTTT.

The CDR3 reads CASRLGQGNSPLHF. Here the CDR3 DNA reads TGTGCCAGCAGACTCGGACAGGGGAATTCACCCCTCCACTTT. This chain joins TRBV6-5 and TRBJ1-6, with 9 bases aligning to TRBD1. This CDR3 comprises 14 residues. Germline V gene sequence: CDR1 MNHEY, CDR2 SVGAGI. J gave up 7 bases and V 6 bases, and 4 bases lay outside the gene matches.

The chain couples TRBV5-1 to TRBJ2-2; unclear D gene. The CDR3 spans 15 residues. Per the germline V gene, CDR1 is SGHRS and CDR2 is YFSETQ. Trimming took off 2 bases at V and 2 bases at J, with 10 bases between the two ends. The CDR3 protein is CASSFGNLNTGELFF. The DNA of the CDR3 is TGCGCCAGCAGCTTCGGAAACCTTAACACCGGGGAGCTGTTTTTT. Supplemented by reference TRBV5-1 and TRBJ2-2, the full variable domain reads KAGVTQTPRYLIKTRGQQVTLSCSPISGHRSVSWYQQTPGQGLQFLFEYFSETQRNKGNFPGRFSGRQFSNSRSEMNVSTLELGDSALYLCASSFGNLNTGELFFGEGSRLTVL.

CDR3 DNA sequence: TGCGCCAGCAGCTCGGCTCCAGGGGGAGGGACTGAAGCTTTCTTT. Amino acids: CASSSAPGGGTEAFF. The chain links TRBV5-1 to TRBJ1-1; TRBD1 matches 7 bases. Trimming cost V 3 bases and J 5 bases; bases outside gene matches: 10. The CDR3 extends over 15 amino acids. Germline V gene data show CDR1 as SGHRS and CDR2 as YFSETQ.

V usage is TRBV5-1 and J usage is TRBJ1-3; no clear D gene. Germline CDR1 reads SGHRS; CDR2 reads YFSETQ. The CDR3 has 16 amino acids. V was trimmed by 0 bases and J by 2 bases, leaving 12 bases between them. In nucleotides, the CDR3 is TGCGCCAGCAGCTTGGAAATGGTGTATCCTGGAAACACCATATATTTT. This gives the protein CASSLEMVYPGNTIYF.

V gene TRBV18 combines with J gene TRBJ1-2, with a weak D call TRBD1 (6 bases). Trimming removed 6 bases from V and 6 bases from J, with 20 bases in between. The CDR3 runs to 15 residues. Germline-derived CDR1 and CDR2 are KGHSH and LQKENI. The CDR3 bases are TGTGCCAGCTCGTCCGCGCGGGGGGCCTTTGATGGCTACACCTTC. Protein product: CASSSARGAFDGYTF.

The V call is TRBV5-4, the J call TRBJ2-1; D tentatively fits TRBD1 or TRBD2 (5 bases each). The V end was cut by 5 bases, the J end by 4 bases, with 13 bases between. Germline V lookup: CDR1 SGHNT, CDR2 YYREEE (reference sequence). The CDR3 is 14 residues long. CDR3 protein: CASSTEGLYNEQFF. Here the CDR3 DNA reads TGTGCCAGCAGTACTGAGGGGCTGTACAATGAGCAGTTCTTC. The full variable domain, in which reference TRBV5-4 and TRBJ2-1 provide the parts outside the CDR3, is ETGVTQSPTHLIKTRGQQVTLRCSSQSGHNTVSWYQQALGQGPQFIFQYYREEENGRGNFPPRFSGLQFPNYSSELNVNALELDDSALYLCASSTEGLYNEQFFGPGTRLTVL.